These 6 T cell receptor beta chains came from one sample sequenced in a study of regulatory T cells in long-lasting Graves disease. Library construction for TCR beta used iRepertoire HTBI primers and Arm-PCR of CDR3 regions. TCRdb called the multiplex PCR reads again in MiXCR, with one record for every CDR3 protein. The data contain hundreds of thousands of distinct CDR3 sequences, about 12% of them singletons. This sample's time point: newly diagnosed GD, antithyroid drugs for less than 3 months. The TCR library was made from RNA extracted from PBMCs. These data also featured in a second study, about T cells in Graves' hyperthyroidism and ophthalmopathy.

The sequences come from peripheral blood mononuclear cells (PBMCs), collected at new diagnosis, from a patient treated with antithyroid drugs. The receptors stem from a woman younger than 45 with Graves disease.

The sample holds many counts of this clonotype. The chain links TRBV7-3 to TRBJ2-2; D not resolved. The V gene lost 4 bases and the J gene lost 5 bases, with 5 bases spanning the gap. CDR1 SGHTA and CDR2 FQGTGA come from the germline V gene. The CDR3 contains 12 residues. The CDR3 here is CASSSATGELFF. CDR3 bases: TGTGCCAGCAGCTCCGCTACCGGGGAGCTGTTTTTT. Drawing the rest from reference TRBV7-3 and TRBJ2-2, the complete variable domain is GAGVSQTPSNKVTEKGKYVELRCDPISGHTALYWYRQSLGQGPEFLIYFQGTGAADDSGLPNDRFFAVRPEGSVSTLKIQRTERGDSAVYLCASSSATGELFFGEGSRLTVL.

V is TRBV30 and J is TRBJ2-5, with 10 nucleotides matching TRBD1. With 3 bases clipped from V and 4 bases from J, the junction kept 8 bases outside the gene matches. This CDR3 region has 15 residues. CDR1 and CDR2 (germline): GTSNPN, SVGIG (reference sequence). The DNA of the CDR3 is TGTGCCTGGAGCCCGGGACAGGGGAGAGGAGAGACCCAGTACTTC. Protein sequence: CAWSPGQGRGETQYF.

In regard to this clonotype: This may stem from a read error, because a much larger clone lies one nucleotide away. CDR3 sequence: CASSPGVGYDYTF. CDR3 bases: TGCGCCAGCAGTCCGGGGGTTGGCTATGACTACACCTTC. The rearrangement uses TRBV10-1 and TRBJ1-2; D is perhaps TRBD1 (5 bases). Germline CDR1 reads WNHNN; CDR2 reads SYGVQD (reference sequence). The CDR3 extends over 13 amino acids.

Notes on this clonotype: An end of the junction differs from the germline gene, which may be a read error. The chain carries TRBV13 and TRBJ1-1; perhaps TRBD1 as D (5 bases). This CDR3 contains 14 residues. Germline assignment: CDR1 PRHDT and CDR2 FYEKMQ (reference sequence). CDR3 DNA sequence: TGTGCCAGCAGCTACTTAGGGGCTGTAACTGAAACTTTCTTT. Encoded protein: CASSYLGAVTETFF.

This clonotype has ten or more counts. V usage is TRBV28 and J usage is TRBJ1-2; a possible D gene is TRBD1 (5 bases). V lost 6 bases to trimming and J lost 10 bases, with 21 bases between them. Germline assignment: CDR1 MDHEN and CDR2 SYDVKM. The CDR3 contains 14 residues. Written as DNA, the CDR3 is TGTGCCAGCAGCTACGGTTTTGGGACTGTCTTCTACACCTTC. Its protein product is CASSYGFGTVFYTF.

This chain joins TRBV11-1 and TRBJ2-1; 8 nucleotides match TRBD2. The germline V gene encodes CDR1 SGHAT and CDR2 FQDESV (reference sequence). The J segment lost 6 bases and the V segment lost 3 bases, leaving 10 bases of the junction unmatched. The CDR3 is made up of 16 amino acids. The CDR3 loop is CASSLVVGLASNEQFF. The CDR3 nucleotides are TGTGCCAGCAGCTTGGTGGTTGGACTAGCATCCAATGAGCAGTTCTTC.